Presented here are 11 T cell receptor beta chains from one specimen sequenced in a study of cytomegalovirus exposure and HLA in healthy donors listed by TCRdb under 2017. The library was obtained by the immunoSEQ multiplex PCR assay. For the multiplex PCR, a mixture combining 60 forward primers for TCR Vbeta segments and 13 reverse primers for TCR Jbeta segments was used. Not all clones reach the TCRdb copy of this immuneACCESS table, which keeps in-frame sequences only. Checked studies attribute under half of the gap to unresolved V genes and leave the rest unexplained. The sample profile shows roughly 130,000 clones; more than 60% of them were found once. The ten most abundant clones make up approximately 8.5% of the sample. The sample comprised PBMCs. These receptors all stem from a woman aged 40 to 50 in good health and CMV-seropositive.

The rearrangement uses TRBV5-6 and TRBJ1-1; TRBD1 agrees at 8 bases. Germline assignment: CDR1 SGHDT and CDR2 YYEEEE. V trimming: 4 bases; J trimming: 7 bases; junction bases outside the gene matches: 3. CDR3 length: 12 residues. The CDR3 sequence: CASSRGQVEAFF. The CDR3 nucleotides are TGTGCCAGCAGCCGGGGACAGGTTGAAGCTTTCTTT.

The rearrangement joins TRBV30 to TRBJ1-4; D not resolved. This CDR3 region has 12 residues. CDR1 and CDR2 (germline): GTSNPN, SVGIG (reference sequence). The germline V and J ends were trimmed by 0 bases and 8 bases, with 7 bases remaining between them. The CDR3 sequence is CAWSVLGEKLFF. The CDR3 nucleotides read TGTGCCTGGAGTGTACTGGGCGAAAAACTGTTTTTT.

The rearrangement joins TRBV19 to TRBJ1-2; no firm D call. CDR3 length: 15 residues. The germline V gene has CDR1 LNHDA and CDR2 SQIVND (reference sequence). Deletions cut 10 bases from V and 0 bases from J, with 18 bases between. The CDR3 reads CATERRAQANYGYTF. The CDR3 coding sequence is TGTGCCACCGAGCGGAGGGCTCAAGCTAACTATGGCTACACCTTC.

This clone has a handful of counts. The rearrangement joins TRBV7-9 to TRBJ1-4; D ambiguous. Germline-derived CDR1 and CDR2 are SEHNR and FQNEAQ (reference sequence). V shed 0 bases and J shed 3 bases, with 11 bases lying between them. The CDR3 has 16 residues. The CDR3 here is CASSLARTEANEKLFF. The CDR3, as DNA: TGTGCCAGCAGCTTAGCGCGGACGGAGGCTAATGAAAAACTGTTTTTT.

The rearrangement joins TRBV23-1 to TRBJ2-6; the match to TRBD1 covers 8 bases. TRBV23-1 is reported as an ORF; its role is uncertain. J gave up 0 bases and V 10 bases, and 8 bases lay outside the gene matches. This CDR3 is 16 amino acids long. The CDR3 loop reads CATPGQVNSGANVLTF. The DNA for the CDR3 is TGCGCCACCCCGGGACAGGTGAACTCTGGGGCCAACGTCCTGACTTTC.

The chain employs TRBV6-5 and TRBJ1-2; D is ambiguous. Trimming stripped 5 bases from V and 4 bases from J, with 8 bases between. The germline V gene has CDR1 MNHEY and CDR2 SVGAGI. The CDR3 is made up of 12 amino acids. CDR3 in amino acids: CASSDGGYGYTF. CDR3 DNA: TGTGCCAGCAGTGACGGCGGCTATGGCTACACCTTC.

This chain connects TRBV6-1 to TRBJ2-7; 7 bases agree with TRBD2. The CDR3 contains 17 residues. With V trimmed by 0 bases and J by 0 bases, 8 bases remained unmatched. Per germline, CDR1 MNHNS and CDR2 SASEGT. Here the CDR3 reads CASSEALPTSNSYEQYF. DNA for the CDR3: TGTGCCAGCAGTGAAGCGCTCCCGACTAGCAACTCCTACGAGCAGTACTTC.

This clone was detected only a few times. The chain has TRBV27 and TRBJ2-7, with TRBD2 as a possible D gene (5 bases). Trimming removed 3 bases from V and 5 bases from J, with 17 bases in between. Germline V gene sequence: CDR1 MNHEY, CDR2 SMNVEV (reference sequence). The CDR3 loop spans 15 amino acids. Here the CDR3 DNA reads TGTGCCAGCAGTTTGGCCCAATGGCGGAGGCACGAGCAGTACTTC. Residues: CASSLAQWRRHEQYF.

The J gene is TRBJ2-4, the V gene TRBV28; 11 bases are a match to TRBD1. The germline CDR1 and CDR2 sequences are MDHEN and SYDVKM. The CDR3 runs 16 residues. J lost 6 bases, V lost 4 bases, and 8 bases had no gene match. The CDR3 sequence: CASSSEGTGGGNIQYF. For the CDR3, the DNA is TGTGCCAGCAGTTCCGAAGGGACAGGGGGGGGAAACATTCAGTACTTC. Full variable domain (outside the CDR3, taken from reference TRBV28 and TRBJ2-4): DVKVTQSSRYLVKRTGEKVFLECVQDMDHENMFWYRQDPGLGLRLIYFSYDVKMKEKGDIPEGYSVSREKKERFSLILESASTNQTSMYLCASSSEGTGGGNIQYFGAGTRLSVL.

The CDR3 here is CASSSGTANEKLFF. The DNA for the CDR3 is TGCGCCAGCAGCTCAGGGACAGCTAATGAAAAACTGTTTTTT. This rearrangement joins TRBV10-1 to TRBJ1-4, with TRBD1 matching over 7 bases. The CDR3 totals 14 residues. J gave up 3 bases and V 6 bases, and 4 bases lay outside the gene matches. Germline V gives CDR1 WNHNN, CDR2 SYGVQD (reference sequence).

This clone has only one observation. The chain carries TRBV19 and TRBJ2-3; D is possibly TRBD1 (6 bases). Deletions cut 1 base from V and 4 bases from J, with 12 bases between. The germline gives CDR1 LNHDA, CDR2 SQIVND (reference sequence). There are 15 residues in the CDR3. CDR3 sequence: CASSIVFRGSDTQYF. The CDR3 DNA follows: TGTGCCAGTAGTATAGTTTTCAGGGGATCAGATACGCAGTATTTT. The full variable domain, its missing parts supplied by reference TRBV19 and TRBJ2-3, is DGGITQSPKYLFRKEGQNVTLSCEQNLNHDAMYWYRQDPGQGLRLIYYSQIVNDFQKGDIAEGYSVSREKKESFPLTVTSAQKNPTAFYLCASSIVFRGSDTQYFGPGTRLTVL.